Described below is a single T cell receptor beta chain sequence and its context. This sample is drawn from a study of blood T cell repertoires in COVID-19. Study details: Sites in the United States, Italy and Spain provided acute and convalescent COVID-19 samples.

Followed over time, Seattle patients had been enrolled while infection was active. The V gene's germline CDR1 is SGHVS and CDR2 FQNEAQ. J lost 5 bases, V lost 5 bases, and 9 bases had no gene match. The CDR3 covers 15 residues. The protocol was immunoSEQ multiplex PCR, while the TCRdb copy is restricted to in-frame clones and leaves out a portion. The data hold about 530,000 clones, with approximately 88% observed a single time. Sequencing was carried out using peripheral blood. This rearrangement joins TRBV7-8 to TRBJ2-3; the match to TRBD2 covers 8 bases. The source is a woman in her fifties or sixties with COVID-19, enrolled during active disease. This chain's CDR3 is CASSPRGGRGDTQYF. The CDR3 DNA is TGTGCCAGCAGCCCCCGGGGGGGGCGGGGAGATACGCAGTATTTT.